One sample yielded the 10 T cell receptor beta chains listed below, sequenced in a study of blood T cell repertoires in COVID-19. TCRdb's table, derived via immunoSEQ multiplex PCR, lists solely in-frame clones and lacks some. The table records approximately 340,000 clones, approximately 91% of them present only once. The sequenced sample was PBMCs or T cells enriched from blood (not recorded which). These TCRs come from a woman aged 40 to 50 who had been exposed to COVID-19.

The chain is built from TRBV6-5 and TRBJ1-1; D not resolved. The length of the CDR3 is 13 residues. Germline lookup yields CDR1 MNHEY and CDR2 SVGAGI. V gave up 4 bases and J gave up 10 bases, with 16 bases separating them. Here the CDR3 DNA reads TGTGCCAGCAGTTCTCCTCGAGGGTTCGCAGCTTTCTTT. It is translated as CASSSPRGFAAFF.

The chain uses TRBV7-2 and TRBJ1-1; 7 bases align to TRBD1. This CDR3 spans 15 amino acids. CDR1 is SGHTA, CDR2 FQGNSA, per germline. V lost 5 bases and J lost 1; bases outside the gene matches: 7. CDR3 sequence: CASSGWGQPNTEAFF. The CDR3 coding sequence is TGTGCCAGCAGCGGCTGGGGACAGCCGAACACTGAAGCTTTCTTT.

The chain recombines TRBV5-6 with TRBJ1-5, with 8 bases fitting TRBD1. Germline CDR1 and CDR2: SGHDT and YYEEEE. Trimming cost V 1 base and J 2 bases; bases outside gene matches: 8. The CDR3 extends over 17 amino acids. CDR3 protein: CASSLSWTGIGNQPQHF. CDR3 in DNA: TGTGCCAGCAGCTTGTCTTGGACAGGGATCGGCAATCAGCCCCAGCATTTT.

V usage is TRBV5-4 and J usage is TRBJ2-5; 12 nucleotides align to TRBD2. V lost 4 bases and J lost 6; bases outside the gene matches: 10. This CDR3 spans 16 amino acids. Germline V gene sequence: CDR1 SGHNT, CDR2 YYREEE (reference sequence). The CDR3 coding sequence is TGTGCCAGCAGCCAGGCTAGCGGGGGGGCGAAGAAGACCCAGTACTTC. It yields the protein CASSQASGGAKKTQYF.

This clone is a singleton in its sample. The chain links TRBV6-5 to TRBJ2-5, with 8 bases matching TRBD1. J was trimmed by 2 bases and V by 5 bases; bases with no gene match: 4. Looked up from germline, CDR1 is MNHEY and CDR2 is SVGAGI. This CDR3 is built from 14 residues. CDR3 in amino acids: CASSRQGRQETQYF. The CDR3 coding sequence is TGTGCCAGCAGTAGACAGGGGAGGCAAGAGACCCAGTACTTC.

This sequence joins TRBV6-1 and TRBJ2-7; TRBD2 matches at 8 bases. The CDR3 contains 15 residues. Germline assignment: CDR1 MNHNS and CDR2 SASEGT. J lost 5 bases, V lost 3 bases, and 9 bases had no gene match. The CDR3 nucleotides are TGTGCCAGCAGTGATGGGTGGCGGGGGGTCCACGAGCAGTACTTC. Its protein is CASSDGWRGVHEQYF.

The rearrangement uses TRBV3-1 (or the pseudogene TRBV3-2) and TRBJ2-7, with 9 bases aligning to TRBD1. J gave up 4 bases and V 5 bases, and 6 bases lay outside the gene matches. CDR1 and CDR2 from the germline V gene are LGHDT and YNNKEL (reference sequence). CDR3 length equals 14 residues. The DNA of the CDR3 is TGTGCCAGCAGCTCCGGGACAGGGTGGTACGAGCAGTACTTC. It specifies CASSSGTGWYEQYF.

The CDR3 spells CASGRGGQGPSQPQHF. The DNA for the CDR3 is TGTGCCAGCGGAAGGGGGGGACAGGGGCCAAGTCAGCCCCAGCATTTT. The V call is TRBV2, the J call TRBJ1-5; 10 bases align to TRBD1. With V trimmed by 8 bases and J by 6 bases, 13 bases remained unmatched. Germline CDR1 reads SNHLY; CDR2 reads FYNNEI. The CDR3 has 16 amino acids.

The V call is TRBV10-1, the J call TRBJ1-1, with D hard to call. Germline V gene data show CDR1 as WNHNN and CDR2 as SYGVQD (reference sequence). V was shortened by 6 bases and J by 5 bases, with 16 bases between the two germline ends. The CDR3 covers 14 residues. The DNA for the CDR3 is TGCGCCAGCAGCCGAGACTACGGGAAGACTGAAGCTTTCTTT. Its protein is CASSRDYGKTEAFF.

V and J are TRBV30 and TRBJ2-5, with TRBD2 identical over 11 bases. The germline gives CDR1 GTSNPN, CDR2 SVGIG (reference sequence). CDR3 length: 14 amino acids. The trim removed 0 bases at V and 8 bases at J, leaving 5 bases unmatched. Here the CDR3 reads CAWSVLAGAGTQYF. The CDR3 DNA is TGTGCCTGGAGTGTACTAGCGGGAGCGGGTACCCAGTACTTC.